Shown below are 11 T cell receptor beta chains from a single sample sequenced in a study of radiation and T cells in renal cell carcinoma. Time point here: blood 2 weeks post-SBRT. Described treatment: 15 Gy SBRT to primary tumor, nephrectomy 4 weeks later. Libraries were prepared by immunoSEQ multiplex PCR; TCRdb keeps only in-frame clonotypes and omits some of them. The table has 95,000 to 150,000 clones, 81% seen once. This material consisted of blood, taken from a patient whose treatment included radiotherapy and nephrectomy. Every receptor here comes from a man aged 50 to 59 with renal cell carcinoma.

This chain links TRBV5-1 with TRBJ1-2; 7 bases map to TRBD1. Per germline, CDR1 SGHRS and CDR2 YFSETQ. V shed 3 bases and J 4 bases; nucleotides not matched to a gene: 9. The CDR3 runs to 15 residues. The CDR3: CASSSNPGQTYGYTF. The DNA for the CDR3 is TGCGCCAGCAGCTCAAATCCGGGACAGACCTATGGCTACACCTTC.

To note about this clone: This CDR3 is also generated by other DNA sequences in the sample. The chain links TRBV5-1 to TRBJ1-1; 9 bases map to TRBD1. The CDR3 extends over 15 amino acids. The germline V gene encodes CDR1 SGHRS and CDR2 YFSETQ. The J segment lost 0 bases and the V segment lost 4 bases, leaving 4 bases of the junction unmatched. CDR3 DNA sequence: TGCGCCAGCAGCAGGGGACAGGGAATGAACACTGAAGCTTTCTTT. Amino acid sequence: CASSRGQGMNTEAFF.

The chain uses TRBV6-6 and TRBJ1-5; 7 bases fit TRBD1. CDR3 length: 13 amino acids. The V gene end was trimmed by 5 bases and the J gene end by 5 bases; junction bases not matched to a gene: 3. CDR1 is MNHNY and CDR2 is SVGAGI in the germline V gene (reference sequence). The CDR3 coding sequence is TGTGCCAGCAGTCGACAGGGACATCAGCCCCAGCATTTT. It specifies CASSRQGHQPQHF.

V and J are TRBV2 and TRBJ2-5, with 8 bases matching TRBD1. Germline V gene sequence: CDR1 SNHLY, CDR2 FYNNEI. V lost 5 bases and J lost 2; bases outside the gene matches: 1. This CDR3 has 13 residues. CDR3 bases: TGTGCCAGCAGTCGACAGGGGCAAGAGACCCAGTACTTC. It yields the protein CASSRQGQETQYF. Full variable domain (remainder filled in from reference TRBV2 and TRBJ2-5): EPEVTQTPSHQVTQMGQEVILRCVPISNHLYFYWYRQILGQKVEFLVSFYNNEISEKSEIFDDQFSVERPDGSNFTLKIRSTKLEDSAMYFCASSRQGQETQYFGPGTRLLVL.

Only one count was recorded for this clone. The V gene is TRBV9, the J gene TRBJ2-3, with 12 bases identical to TRBD2. The CDR3 runs to 17 residues. CDR1 is SGDLS and CDR2 is YYNGEE in the germline V gene. V lost 4 bases to trimming and J lost 2 bases; unmatched junction nucleotides: 8. CDR3 in amino acids: CASSRGLAGSFTDTQYF. CDR3 sequence (DNA): TGTGCCAGCAGCCGCGGACTAGCGGGAAGCTTCACAGATACGCAGTATTTT.

V is TRBV13 and J is TRBJ2-3; 8 nucleotides agree with TRBD2. Germline V gene data show CDR1 as PRHDT and CDR2 as FYEKMQ (reference sequence). This CDR3 is built from 20 residues. Trimming removed 5 bases from V and 0 bases from J; junction bases left unmatched: 19. CDR3 loop: CASSPTGGAETSASTDTQYF. CDR3 in DNA: TGTGCCAGCAGCCCCACGGGGGGGGCCGAGACCTCCGCTAGCACAGATACGCAGTATTTT. The complete variable domain, with remaining parts taken from reference TRBV13 and TRBJ2-3, reads AAGVIQSPRHLIKEKRETATLKCYPIPRHDTVYWYQQGPGQDPQFLISFYEKMQSDKGSIPDRFSAQQFSDYHSELNMSSLELGDSALYFCASSPTGGAETSASTDTQYFGPGTRLTVL.

This clone occurred a few times. This sequence joins TRBV6-1 and TRBJ2-1; D not certain. Per germline, CDR1 MNHNS and CDR2 SASEGT. This CDR3 spans 15 amino acids. Trimming shortened V by 1 base and J by 0 bases, and 7 bases separated the two germline ends. CDR3 sequence reads: CASSEEHSSYNEQFF. CDR3 DNA: TGTGCCAGCAGTGAAGAGCACAGCTCCTACAATGAGCAGTTCTTC.

V usage is TRBV30 and J usage is TRBJ2-5; D not certain. CDR1 and CDR2 from the germline V gene are GTSNPN and SVGIG (reference sequence). The V and J ends lost 8 bases and 4 bases respectively, with 20 bases between them. The CDR3 has 14 residues. CDR3 protein: CAASMGSTGETQYF. The CDR3 nucleotides read TGTGCCGCCTCTATGGGGTCTACCGGAGAGACCCAGTACTTC.

The DNA for the CDR3 is TGTGCCAGCAGCTTAGGACAGATAGAAAAACTGTTTTTT. Encoded protein: CASSLGQIEKLFF. The chain uses TRBV11-2 and TRBJ1-4; possible D gene TRBD1, 5 bases. This CDR3 has 13 residues. V dropped 1 base and J dropped 8 bases, with 8 bases sitting between them. Per germline, CDR1 SGHAT and CDR2 FQNNGV. Full variable domain (missing parts from reference TRBV11-2 and TRBJ1-4): EAGVAQSPRYKIIEKRQSVAFWCNPISGHATLYWYQQILGQGPKLLIQFQNNGVVDDSQLPKDRFSAERLKGVDSTLKIQPAKLEDSAVYLCASSLGQIEKLFFGSGTQLSVL.

In its sample, this clone was seen a few times. This chain joins TRBV7-9 and TRBJ2-2; perhaps TRBD2 as D (5 bases). Looked up from germline, CDR1 is SEHNR and CDR2 is FQNEAQ (reference sequence). The CDR3 has 12 amino acids. V gave up 6 bases and J gave up 5 bases, with 7 bases separating them. CDR3 amino acids: CASRPGTGELFF. The CDR3 coding sequence is TGTGCCAGCAGACCGGGGACCGGGGAGCTGTTTTTT.

CDR3 nucleotides: TGTGCCAGCAGCTTAGTAGGAGAAGCTTTCTTT. This translates into CASSLVGEAFF. V and J are TRBV7-9 and TRBJ1-1; D is undetermined. Germline V CDR1 and CDR2: SEHNR, FQNEAQ (reference sequence). V was trimmed by 1 base and J by 8 bases, leaving 5 bases between them. The CDR3 is 11 residues long.